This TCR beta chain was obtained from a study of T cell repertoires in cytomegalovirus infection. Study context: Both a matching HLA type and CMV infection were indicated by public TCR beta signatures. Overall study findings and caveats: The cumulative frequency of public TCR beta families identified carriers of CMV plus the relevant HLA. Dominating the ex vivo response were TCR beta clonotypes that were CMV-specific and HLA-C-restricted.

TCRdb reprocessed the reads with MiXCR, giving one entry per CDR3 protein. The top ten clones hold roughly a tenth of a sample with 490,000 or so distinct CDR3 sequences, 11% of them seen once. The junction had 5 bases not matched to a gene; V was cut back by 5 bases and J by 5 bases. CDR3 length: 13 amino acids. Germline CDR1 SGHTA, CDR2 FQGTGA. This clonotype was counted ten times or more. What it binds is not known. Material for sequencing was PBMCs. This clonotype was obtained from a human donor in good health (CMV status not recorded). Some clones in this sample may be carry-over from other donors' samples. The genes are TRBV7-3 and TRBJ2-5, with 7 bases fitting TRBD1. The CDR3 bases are TGTGCCAGCAGCCTAAACAGGGGTGAGACCCAGTACTTC. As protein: CASSLNRGETQYF.